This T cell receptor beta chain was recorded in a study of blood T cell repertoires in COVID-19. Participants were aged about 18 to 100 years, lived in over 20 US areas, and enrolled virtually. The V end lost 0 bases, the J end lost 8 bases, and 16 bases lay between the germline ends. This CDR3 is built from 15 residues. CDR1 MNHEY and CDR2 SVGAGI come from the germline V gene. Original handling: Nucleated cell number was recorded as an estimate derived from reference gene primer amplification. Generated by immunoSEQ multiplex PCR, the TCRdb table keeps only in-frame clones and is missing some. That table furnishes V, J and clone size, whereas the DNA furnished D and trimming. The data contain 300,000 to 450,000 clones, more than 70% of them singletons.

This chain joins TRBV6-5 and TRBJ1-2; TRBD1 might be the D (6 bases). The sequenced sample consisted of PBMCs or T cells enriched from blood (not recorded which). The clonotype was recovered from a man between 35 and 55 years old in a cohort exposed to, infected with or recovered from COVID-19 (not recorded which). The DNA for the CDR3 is TGTGCCAGCAGTTACTCCAACACAGGGACCGAAGGCTACACCTTC. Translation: CASSYSNTGTEGYTF.